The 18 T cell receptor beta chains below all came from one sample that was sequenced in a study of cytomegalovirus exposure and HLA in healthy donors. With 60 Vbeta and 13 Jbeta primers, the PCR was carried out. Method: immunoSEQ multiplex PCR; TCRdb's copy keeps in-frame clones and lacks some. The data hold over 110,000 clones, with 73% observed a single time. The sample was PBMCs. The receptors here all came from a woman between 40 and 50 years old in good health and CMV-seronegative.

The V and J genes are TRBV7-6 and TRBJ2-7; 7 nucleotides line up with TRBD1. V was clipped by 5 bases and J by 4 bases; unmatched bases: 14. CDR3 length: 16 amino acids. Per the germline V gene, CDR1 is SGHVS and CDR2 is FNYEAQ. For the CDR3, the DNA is TGTGCCAGCAGCCCACGATATAGGGGGCCTCAATACGAGCAGTACTTC. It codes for CASSPRYRGPQYEQYF.

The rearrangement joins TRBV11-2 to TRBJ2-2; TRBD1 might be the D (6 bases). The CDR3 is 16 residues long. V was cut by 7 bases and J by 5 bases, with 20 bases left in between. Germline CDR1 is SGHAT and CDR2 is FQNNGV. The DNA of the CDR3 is TGTGCCAGCACCTCTCCCGGAGGCCAGGGGACCGGGGAGCTGTTTTTT. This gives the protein CASTSPGGQGTGELFF.

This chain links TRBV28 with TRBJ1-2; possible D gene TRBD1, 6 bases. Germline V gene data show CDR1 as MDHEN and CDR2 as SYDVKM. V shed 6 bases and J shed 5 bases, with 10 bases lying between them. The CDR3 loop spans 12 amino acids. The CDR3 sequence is CASSGQIYGYTF. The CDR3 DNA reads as TGTGCCAGCAGCGGACAGATTTATGGCTACACCTTC.

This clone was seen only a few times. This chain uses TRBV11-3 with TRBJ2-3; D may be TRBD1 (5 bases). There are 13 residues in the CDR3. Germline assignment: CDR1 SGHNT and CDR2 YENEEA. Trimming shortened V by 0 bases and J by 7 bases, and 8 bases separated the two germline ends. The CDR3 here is CASSLDGAHTQYF. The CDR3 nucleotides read TGTGCCAGCAGCTTAGATGGGGCGCATACGCAGTATTTT.

CDR3 in DNA: TGTGCCAGCAGTGTACAATCAACAGGCGAGCAGTACGTC. This encodes CASSVQSTGEQYV. The chain has TRBV27 and TRBJ2-7, with D possibly being TRBD1 (5 bases). The CDR3 totals 13 residues. Trimming took 5 bases from V and 6 from J, leaving 14 bases between them. Germline lookup yields CDR1 MNHEY and CDR2 SMNVEV (reference sequence).

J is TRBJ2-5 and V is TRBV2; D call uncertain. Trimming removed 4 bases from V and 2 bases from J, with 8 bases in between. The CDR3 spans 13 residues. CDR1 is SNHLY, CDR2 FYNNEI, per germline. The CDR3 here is CASSVFLQETQYF. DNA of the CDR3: TGTGCCAGCAGTGTGTTTCTTCAAGAGACCCAGTACTTC. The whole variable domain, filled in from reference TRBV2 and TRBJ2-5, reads EPEVTQTPSHQVTQMGQEVILRCVPISNHLYFYWYRQILGQKVEFLVSFYNNEISEKSEIFDDQFSVERPDGSNFTLKIRSTKLEDSAMYFCASSVFLQETQYFGPGTRLLVL.

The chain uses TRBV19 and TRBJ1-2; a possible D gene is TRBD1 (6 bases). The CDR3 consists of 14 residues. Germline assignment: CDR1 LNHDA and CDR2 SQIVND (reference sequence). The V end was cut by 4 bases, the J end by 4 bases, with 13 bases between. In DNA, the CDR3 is TGTGCCAGTAGTACTCAGACAGGCTCCTATGGCTACACCTTC. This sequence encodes CASSTQTGSYGYTF.

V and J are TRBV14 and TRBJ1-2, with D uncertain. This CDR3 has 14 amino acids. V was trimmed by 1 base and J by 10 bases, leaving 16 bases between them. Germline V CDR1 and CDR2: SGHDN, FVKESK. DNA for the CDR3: TGTGCCAGCAGCCAAGTGAGGGTACCCCAGCACTACACCTTC. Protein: CASSQVRVPQHYTF.

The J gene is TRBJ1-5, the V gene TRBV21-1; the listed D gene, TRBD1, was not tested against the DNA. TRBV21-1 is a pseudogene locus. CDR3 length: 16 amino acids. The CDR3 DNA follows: TGTGCCAGCAGCAAAGGTACAGGATATAGCAATCAGCCCCAGCATTTT. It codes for CASSKGTGYSNQPQHF.

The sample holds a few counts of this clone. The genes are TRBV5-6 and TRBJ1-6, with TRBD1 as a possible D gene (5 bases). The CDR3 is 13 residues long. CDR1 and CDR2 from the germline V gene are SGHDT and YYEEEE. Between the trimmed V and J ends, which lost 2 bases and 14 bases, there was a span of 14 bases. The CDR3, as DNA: TGTGCCAGCAGCTTCTACAGGCCCATGGCCCTCCACTTT. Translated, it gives CASSFYRPMALHF.

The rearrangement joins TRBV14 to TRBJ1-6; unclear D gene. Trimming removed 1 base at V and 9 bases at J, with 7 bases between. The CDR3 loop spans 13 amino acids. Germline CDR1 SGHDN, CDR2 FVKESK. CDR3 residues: CASSQGGGSPLHF. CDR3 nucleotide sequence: TGTGCCAGCAGCCAAGGAGGAGGTTCACCCCTCCACTTT.

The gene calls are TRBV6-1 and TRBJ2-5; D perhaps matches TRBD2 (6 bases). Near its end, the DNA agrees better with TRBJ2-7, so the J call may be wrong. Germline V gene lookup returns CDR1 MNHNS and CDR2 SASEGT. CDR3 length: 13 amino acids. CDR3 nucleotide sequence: TGTGCCAGCAGCCGGGGGTTGGCCTACGAGCAGTACTTC. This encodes CASSRGLAYEQYF.

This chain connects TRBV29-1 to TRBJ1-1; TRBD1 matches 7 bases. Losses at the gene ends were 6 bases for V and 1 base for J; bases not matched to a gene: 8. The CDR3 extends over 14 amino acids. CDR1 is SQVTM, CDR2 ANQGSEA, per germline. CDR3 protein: CSVVNRGGNTEAFF. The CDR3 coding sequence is TGCAGCGTCGTTAACAGGGGCGGGAACACTGAAGCTTTCTTT.

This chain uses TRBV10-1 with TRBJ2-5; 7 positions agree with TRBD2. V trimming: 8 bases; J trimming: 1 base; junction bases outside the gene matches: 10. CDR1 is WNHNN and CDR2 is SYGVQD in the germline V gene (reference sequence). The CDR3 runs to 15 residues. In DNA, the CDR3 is TGCGCCAGCCCTCCGCAGGGAGGGTTCCAAGAGACCCAGTACTTC. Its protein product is CASPPQGGFQETQYF.

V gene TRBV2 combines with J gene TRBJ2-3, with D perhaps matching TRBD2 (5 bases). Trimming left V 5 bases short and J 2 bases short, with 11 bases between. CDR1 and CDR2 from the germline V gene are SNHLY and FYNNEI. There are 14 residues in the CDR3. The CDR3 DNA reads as TGTGCCAGCAGTTCGGACTTCTACACAGATACGCAGTATTTT. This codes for CASSSDFYTDTQYF.

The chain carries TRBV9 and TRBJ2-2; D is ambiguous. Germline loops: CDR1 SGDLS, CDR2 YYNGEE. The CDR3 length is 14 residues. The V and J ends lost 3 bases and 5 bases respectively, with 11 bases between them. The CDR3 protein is CASSAQLRTGELFF. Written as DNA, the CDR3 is TGTGCCAGCAGCGCGCAACTTAGAACCGGGGAGCTGTTTTTT. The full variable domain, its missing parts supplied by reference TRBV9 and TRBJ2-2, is DSGVTQTPKHLITATGQRVTLRCSPRSGDLSVYWYQQSLDQGLQFLIQYYNGEERAKGNILERFSAQQFPDLHSELNLSSLELGDSALYFCASSAQLRTGELFFGEGSRLTVL.

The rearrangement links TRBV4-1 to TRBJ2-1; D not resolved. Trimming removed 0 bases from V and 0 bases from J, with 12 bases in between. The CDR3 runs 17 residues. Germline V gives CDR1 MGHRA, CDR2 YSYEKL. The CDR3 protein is CASSQDGGSSSYNEQFF. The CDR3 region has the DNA TGCGCCAGCAGCCAAGATGGCGGTAGTAGCTCCTACAATGAGCAGTTCTTC.

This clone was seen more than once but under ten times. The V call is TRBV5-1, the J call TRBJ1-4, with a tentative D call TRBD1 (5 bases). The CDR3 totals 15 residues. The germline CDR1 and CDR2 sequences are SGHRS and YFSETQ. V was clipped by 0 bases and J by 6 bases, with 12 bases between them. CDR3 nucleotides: TGCGCCAGCAGCTTGGGCGGCAGGGTAGATGAAAAACTGTTTTTT. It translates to CASSLGGRVDEKLFF.